Given below is one T cell receptor beta chain in context. Antigen: not known. The length of the CDR3 is 17 residues. CDR1 is ENHRY, CDR2 SYGVKD, per germline. The entry originates in a study of monozygotic twins with inflammatory bowel disease. Notes on the study in general: There was no way to distinguish the different T cell subtypes. Patient repertoire variability may have increased through differing immunosuppressive treatments.

Per TCR library, around 4,000 ng of total RNA was used. Template switching introduced UMIs that contain a 6-nucleotide sample barcode. TCRdb reprocessed the 5' RACE reads; each CDR3 protein has one entry and no DNA is given. This table holds 150,000 to 200,000 distinct CDR3 sequences. This chain joins TRBV10-3 and TRBJ2-1. The TCR was taken from a human donor with ulcerative colitis or Crohn's disease, or a healthy co-twin of an affected twin (not recorded which). Sequencing was carried out using blood. This CDR3 is CAISDPTDWSSYNEQFF.